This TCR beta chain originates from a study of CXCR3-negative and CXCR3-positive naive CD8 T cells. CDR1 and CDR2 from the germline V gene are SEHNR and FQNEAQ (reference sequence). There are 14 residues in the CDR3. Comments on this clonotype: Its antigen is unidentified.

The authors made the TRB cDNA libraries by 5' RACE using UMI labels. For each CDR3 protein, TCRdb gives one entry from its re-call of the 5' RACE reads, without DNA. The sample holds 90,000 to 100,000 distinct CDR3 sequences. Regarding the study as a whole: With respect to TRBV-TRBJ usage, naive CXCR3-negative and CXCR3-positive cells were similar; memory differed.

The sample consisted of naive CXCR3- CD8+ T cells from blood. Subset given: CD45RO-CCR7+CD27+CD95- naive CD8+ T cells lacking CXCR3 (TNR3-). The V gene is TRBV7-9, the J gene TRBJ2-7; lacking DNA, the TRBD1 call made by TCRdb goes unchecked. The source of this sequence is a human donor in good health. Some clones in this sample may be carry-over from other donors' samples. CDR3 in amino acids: CASSQTGLSYEQYF.